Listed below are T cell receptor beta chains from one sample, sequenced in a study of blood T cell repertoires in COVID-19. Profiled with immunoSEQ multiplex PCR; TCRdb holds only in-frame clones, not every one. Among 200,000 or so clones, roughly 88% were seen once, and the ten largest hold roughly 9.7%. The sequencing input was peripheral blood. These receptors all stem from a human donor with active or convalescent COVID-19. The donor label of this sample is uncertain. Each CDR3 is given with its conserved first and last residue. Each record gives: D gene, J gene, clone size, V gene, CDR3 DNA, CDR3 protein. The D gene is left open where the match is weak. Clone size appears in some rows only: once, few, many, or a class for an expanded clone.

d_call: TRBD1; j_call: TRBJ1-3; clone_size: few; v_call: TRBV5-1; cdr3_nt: TGCGCCAGCAGCTGGGACAGGGAAAACACCATATATTTT; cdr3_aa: CASSWDRENTIYF
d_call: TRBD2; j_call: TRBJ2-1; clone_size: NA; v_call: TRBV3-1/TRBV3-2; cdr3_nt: TGTGCCAGCAGCCAATTCGGTGGGAGGGCGGGCAATGAGCAGTTCTTC; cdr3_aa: CASSQFGGRAGNEQFF
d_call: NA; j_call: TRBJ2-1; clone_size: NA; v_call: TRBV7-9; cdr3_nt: TGTGCCAGCAGCCTGGAGGCGTACAATGAGCAGTTCTTC; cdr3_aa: CASSLEAYNEQFF
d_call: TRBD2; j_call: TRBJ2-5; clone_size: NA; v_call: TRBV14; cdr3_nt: TGTGCCAGCAGCCGTAAGAGTGGAGTAGCGGGGGACCGCAGAGAGACCCAGTACTTC; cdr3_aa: CASSRKSGVAGDRRETQYF
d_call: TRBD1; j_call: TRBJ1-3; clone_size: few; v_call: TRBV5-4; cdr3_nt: TGTGCCAGCAGCCCAGGGACAGCTGGAAACACCATATATTTT; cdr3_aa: CASSPGTAGNTIYF
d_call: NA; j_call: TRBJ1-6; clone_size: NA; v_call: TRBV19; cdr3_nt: TGTGCCAGTAGGCCCGGCTGGGAGGCACCCCTCCACTTT; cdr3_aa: CASRPGWEAPLHF
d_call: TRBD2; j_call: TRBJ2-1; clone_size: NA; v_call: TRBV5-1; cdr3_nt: TGCGCCAGCAGCTTGGGCGGGAGGGGTCCCTACAATGAGCAGTTCTTC; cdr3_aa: CASSLGGRGPYNEQFF
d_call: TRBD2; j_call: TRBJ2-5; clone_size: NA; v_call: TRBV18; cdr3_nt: TGTGCCAGCTCACAAGCGGGGCAAGAGACCCAGTACTTC; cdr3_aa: CASSQAGQETQYF
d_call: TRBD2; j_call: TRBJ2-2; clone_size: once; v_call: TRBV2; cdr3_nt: TGTGCCAGCAGGGGGCTAGCGGGGAACACCGGGGAGCTGTTTTTT; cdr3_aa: CASRGLAGNTGELFF
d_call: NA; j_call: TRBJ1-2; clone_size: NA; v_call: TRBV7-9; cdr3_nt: TGTGCCAGCAGTTCCTCCAGGGAAGGAGGCTACACCTTC; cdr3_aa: CASSSSREGGYTF
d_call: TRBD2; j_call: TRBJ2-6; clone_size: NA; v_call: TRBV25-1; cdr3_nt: TGTGCCAGCAGTGGCTCGGGAGGGAGTGGGGCCAACGTCCTGACTTTC; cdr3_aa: CASSGSGGSGANVLTF
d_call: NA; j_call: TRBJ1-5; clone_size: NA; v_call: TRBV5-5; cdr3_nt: TGTGCCAGCAGCCTAGTTTTTGATCAGCCCCAGCATTTT; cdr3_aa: CASSLVFDQPQHF
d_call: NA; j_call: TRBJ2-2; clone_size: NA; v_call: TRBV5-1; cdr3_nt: TGCGCCAGCAGCTTGGGCGGGATCTACACCGGGGAGCTGTTTTTT; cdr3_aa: CASSLGGIYTGELFF
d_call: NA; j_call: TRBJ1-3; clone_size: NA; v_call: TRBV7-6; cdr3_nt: TGTGCCAGCAGCTCGACAGCTAACTCTGGAAACACCATATATTTT; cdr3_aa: CASSSTANSGNTIYF
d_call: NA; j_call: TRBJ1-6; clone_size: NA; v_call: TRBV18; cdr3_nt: TGTGCCAGCTCACCGGGAACTGGGAGGTTTGCTTATAATTCACCCCTCCACTTT; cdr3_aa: CASSPGTGRFAYNSPLHF
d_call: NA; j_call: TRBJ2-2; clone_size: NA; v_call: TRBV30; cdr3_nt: TGTGCCTGGAGGAAAACATGGTTGGGGGAGCTGTTTTTT; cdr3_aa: CAWRKTWLGELFF
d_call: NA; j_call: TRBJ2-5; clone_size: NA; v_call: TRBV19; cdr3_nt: TGTGCCAGTAGTACGGGTAGTGAAAAGACCCAGTACTTC; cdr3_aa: CASSTGSEKTQYF
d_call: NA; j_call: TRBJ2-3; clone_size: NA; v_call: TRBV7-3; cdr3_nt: TGTGCCAGCAGCTTGTCCCTCCCGAGGGATACGCAGTATTTT; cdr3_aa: CASSLSLPRDTQYF
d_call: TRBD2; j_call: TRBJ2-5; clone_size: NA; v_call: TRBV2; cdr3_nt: TGTGCCAGCAGTGATAGCGGGAGGGGAGAGACCCAGTACTTC; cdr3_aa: CASSDSGRGETQYF
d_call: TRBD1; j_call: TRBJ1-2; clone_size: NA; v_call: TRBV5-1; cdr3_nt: TGCGCCAGCATGGAACAGGGGAACTATGGCTACACCTTC; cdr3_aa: CASMEQGNYGYTF
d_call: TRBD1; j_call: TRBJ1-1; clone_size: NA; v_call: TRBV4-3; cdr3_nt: TGCGCCAGCAGCCAAGAGTGGGACAGGGTGGTCATGAACACTGAAGCTTTCTTT; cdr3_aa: CASSQEWDRVVMNTEAFF
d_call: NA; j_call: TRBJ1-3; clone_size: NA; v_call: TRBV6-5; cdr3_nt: TGTGCCAGCAGTTACTCACGGTTCTCTGGAAACACCATATATTTT; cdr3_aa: CASSYSRFSGNTIYF
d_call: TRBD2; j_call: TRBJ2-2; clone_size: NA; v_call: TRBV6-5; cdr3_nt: TGTGCCATCCCGACTAGCGGGGGGGACACCGGGGAGCTGTTTTTT; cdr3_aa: CAIPTSGGDTGELFF
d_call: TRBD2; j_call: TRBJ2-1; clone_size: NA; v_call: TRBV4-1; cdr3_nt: TGCGCCAGCAGCCAAGATCGGCGGGAGGGCCCGTTCTTC; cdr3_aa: CASSQDRREGPFF
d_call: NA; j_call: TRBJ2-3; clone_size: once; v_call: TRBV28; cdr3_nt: TGTGCCAGCAAGATGGATACAGGCACAGATACGCAGTATTTT; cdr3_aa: CASKMDTGTDTQYF
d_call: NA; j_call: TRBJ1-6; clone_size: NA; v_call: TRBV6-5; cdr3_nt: TGTGCCAGCAGTTACGTCGGAGGGTTAGATTCACCCCTCCACTTT; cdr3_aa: CASSYVGGLDSPLHF
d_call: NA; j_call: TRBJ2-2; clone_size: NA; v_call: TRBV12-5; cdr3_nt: TGTGCTAGTGTAGGACAGCTAACCTCCTCCGACACCGGGGAGCTGTTTTTT; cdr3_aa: CASVGQLTSSDTGELFF
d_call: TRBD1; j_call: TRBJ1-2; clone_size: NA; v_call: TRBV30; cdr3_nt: TGTGCCTGGAGTTCCGGACAGGGGGTTGGCTACACCTTC; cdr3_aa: CAWSSGQGVGYTF